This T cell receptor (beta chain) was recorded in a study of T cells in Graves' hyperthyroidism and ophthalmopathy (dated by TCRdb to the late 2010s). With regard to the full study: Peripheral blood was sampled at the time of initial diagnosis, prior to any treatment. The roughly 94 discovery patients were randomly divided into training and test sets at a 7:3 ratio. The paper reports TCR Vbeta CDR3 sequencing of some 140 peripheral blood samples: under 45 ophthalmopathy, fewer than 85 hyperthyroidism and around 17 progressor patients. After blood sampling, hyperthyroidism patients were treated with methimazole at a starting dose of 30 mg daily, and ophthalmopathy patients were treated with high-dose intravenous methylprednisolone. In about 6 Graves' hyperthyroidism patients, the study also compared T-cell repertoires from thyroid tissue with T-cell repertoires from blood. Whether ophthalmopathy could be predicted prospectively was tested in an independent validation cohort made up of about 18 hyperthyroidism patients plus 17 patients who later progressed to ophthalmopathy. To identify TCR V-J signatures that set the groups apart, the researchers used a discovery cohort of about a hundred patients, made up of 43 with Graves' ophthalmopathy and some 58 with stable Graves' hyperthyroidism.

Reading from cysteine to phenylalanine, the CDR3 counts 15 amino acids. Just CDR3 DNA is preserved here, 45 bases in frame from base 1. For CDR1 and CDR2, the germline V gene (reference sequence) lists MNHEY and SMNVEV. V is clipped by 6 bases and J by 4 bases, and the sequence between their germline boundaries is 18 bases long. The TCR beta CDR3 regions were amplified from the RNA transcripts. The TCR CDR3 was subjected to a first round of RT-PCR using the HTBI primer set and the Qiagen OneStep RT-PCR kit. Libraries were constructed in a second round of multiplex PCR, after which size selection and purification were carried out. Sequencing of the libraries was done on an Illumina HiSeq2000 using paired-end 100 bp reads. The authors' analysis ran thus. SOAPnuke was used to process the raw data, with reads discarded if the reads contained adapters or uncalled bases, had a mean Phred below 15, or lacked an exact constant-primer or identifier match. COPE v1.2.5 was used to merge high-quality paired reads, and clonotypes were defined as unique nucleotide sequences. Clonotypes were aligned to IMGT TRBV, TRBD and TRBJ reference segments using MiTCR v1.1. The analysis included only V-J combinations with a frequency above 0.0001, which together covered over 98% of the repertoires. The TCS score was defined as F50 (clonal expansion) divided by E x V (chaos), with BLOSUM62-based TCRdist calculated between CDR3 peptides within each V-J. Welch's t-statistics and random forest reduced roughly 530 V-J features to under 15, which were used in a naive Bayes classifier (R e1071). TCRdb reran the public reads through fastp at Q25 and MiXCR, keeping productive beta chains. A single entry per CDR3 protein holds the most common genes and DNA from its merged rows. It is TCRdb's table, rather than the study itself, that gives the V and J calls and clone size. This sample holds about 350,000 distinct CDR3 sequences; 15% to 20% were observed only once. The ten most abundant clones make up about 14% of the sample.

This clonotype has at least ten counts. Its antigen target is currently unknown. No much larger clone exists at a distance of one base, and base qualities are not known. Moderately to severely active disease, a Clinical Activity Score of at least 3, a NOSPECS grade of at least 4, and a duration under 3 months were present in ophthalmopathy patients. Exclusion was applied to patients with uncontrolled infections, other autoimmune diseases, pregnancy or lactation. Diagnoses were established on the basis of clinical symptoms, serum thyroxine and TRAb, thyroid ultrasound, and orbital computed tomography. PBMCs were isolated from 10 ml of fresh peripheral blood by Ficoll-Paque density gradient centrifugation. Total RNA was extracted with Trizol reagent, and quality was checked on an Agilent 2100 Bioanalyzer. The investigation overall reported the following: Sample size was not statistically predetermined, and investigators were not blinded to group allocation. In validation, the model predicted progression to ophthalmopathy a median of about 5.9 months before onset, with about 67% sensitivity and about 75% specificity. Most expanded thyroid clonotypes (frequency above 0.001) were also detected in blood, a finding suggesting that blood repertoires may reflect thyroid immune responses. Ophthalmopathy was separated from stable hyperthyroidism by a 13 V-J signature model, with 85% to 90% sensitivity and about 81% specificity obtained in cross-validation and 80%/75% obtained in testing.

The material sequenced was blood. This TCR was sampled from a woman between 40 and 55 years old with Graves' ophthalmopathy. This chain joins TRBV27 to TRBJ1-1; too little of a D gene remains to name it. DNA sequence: TGTGCCAGCAGCACTAAGGGAAGGAAGGGCACTGAAGCTTTCTTT. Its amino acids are CASSTKGRKGTEAFF.